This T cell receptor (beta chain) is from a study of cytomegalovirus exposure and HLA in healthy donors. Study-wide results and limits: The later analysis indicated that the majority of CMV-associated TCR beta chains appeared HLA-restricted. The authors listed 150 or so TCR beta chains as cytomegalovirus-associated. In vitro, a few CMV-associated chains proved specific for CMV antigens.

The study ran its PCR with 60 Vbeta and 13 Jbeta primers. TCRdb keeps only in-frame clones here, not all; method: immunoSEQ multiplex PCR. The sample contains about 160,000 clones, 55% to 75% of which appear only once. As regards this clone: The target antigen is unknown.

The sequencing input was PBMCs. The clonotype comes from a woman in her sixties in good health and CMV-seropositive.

CDR3 DNA sequence: TGTGCCAGCAGAAGAGTGGGCGGGAGGGCCATAATAGAGACCCAGTACTTC. It is translated as CASRRVGGRAIIETQYF. The gene calls are TRBV27 and TRBJ2-5; 9 bases match TRBD2. The CDR3 is made up of 17 amino acids. V was clipped by 6 bases and J by 4 bases; unmatched bases: 15. Germline V CDR1 and CDR2: MNHEY, SMNVEV (reference sequence).